The TCR beta chain under discussion was sequenced for a study of blood T cell repertoires in COVID-19. The overall study: PBMCs, B-cell-depleted T cells, or T cells provided the cDNA or gDNA that made up the material.

Germline trimming cut 6 bases from V and 4 bases from J; bases unmatched to any gene: 1. This CDR3 has 12 residues. This table comes from immunoSEQ multiplex PCR, and its TCRdb copy is limited to in-frame clones, with some not included. The table lists about 90,000 clones, around 85% of them singletons. The source of this sequence is a man aged 45 to 65 with acute or convalescent COVID-19. Sequencing was performed on peripheral blood. The chain joins TRBV12-3 or TRBV12-4 to TRBJ2-5; 8 positions agree with TRBD1. In nucleotides, the CDR3 is TGTGCCAGCAGAACAGGGGGAGAGACCCAGTACTTC. It codes for CASRTGGETQYF.